This T cell receptor (beta chain) was captured in a study of blood T cell repertoires in COVID-19. CDR3 length: 16 amino acids. Trimming took 4 bases from V and 0 from J, leaving 15 bases between them. The V gene's germline CDR1 is SGHTA and CDR2 FQGTGA. TCRdb keeps only in-frame clones here, not all; method: immunoSEQ multiplex PCR. This sample has about 150,000 clones; over 75% occur once, and the top ten carry around 45%. This TCR came from a human donor in a cohort sampled during active COVID-19. Sequencing was done on a sample of peripheral blood. J is TRBJ2-5 and V is TRBV7-3; tentative D call: TRBD1 (6 bases). The CDR3 protein is CASSSQGRGYQETQYF. CDR3 in DNA: TGTGCCAGCAGCTCCCAGGGGCGAGGGTACCAAGAGACCCAGTACTTC. Full variable domain (missing parts from reference TRBV7-3 and TRBJ2-5): GAGVSQTPSNKVTEKGKYVELRCDPISGHTALYWYRQSLGQGPEFLIYFQGTGAADDSGLPNDRFFAVRPEGSVSTLKIQRTERGDSAVYLCASSSQGRGYQETQYFGPGTRLLVL.